This is a list of T cell receptor beta chains from one sample in a study of blood T cell repertoires in COVID-19. Here immunoSEQ multiplex PCR was the method, and the copy in TCRdb shows in-frame clones only, minus some. This table holds roughly 25,000 clones, 92% found once. Sequences were obtained from peripheral blood. The source of these receptors is a human donor in a cohort sampled during active COVID-19. CDR3s include the opening cysteine and the closing phenylalanine or tryptophan. The D gene is left open where the match is weak. Clone sizes are given selectively: once, few, many, or a class where the clone is expanded.

CDR3 protein: CASSSRTASNTGELFF
CDR3 DNA: TGTGCCAGCAGCTCGAGGACAGCTTCGAACACCGGGGAGCTGTTTTTT
J gene: TRBJ2-2
V gene: TRBV5-5
clone size: NA
D gene: NA

CDR3 protein: CASSTRLAGKETQYF
CDR3 DNA: TGTGCCAGCAGCACCCGACTAGCGGGGAAAGAGACCCAGTACTTC
J gene: TRBJ2-5
V gene: TRBV7-6
clone size: NA
D gene: TRBD2

CDR3 protein: CASSQAKEARGFEKLFF
CDR3 DNA: TGTGCCAGCAGCCAAGCTAAGGAAGCCAGAGGGTTTGAAAAACTGTTTTTT
J gene: TRBJ1-4
V gene: TRBV3-1/TRBV3-2
clone size: NA
D gene: NA

CDR3 protein: CASSFIGGSYTGELFF
CDR3 DNA: TGTGCCAGCAGTTTTATCGGGGGGTCATACACCGGGGAGCTGTTTTTT
J gene: TRBJ2-2
V gene: TRBV27
clone size: NA
D gene: TRBD2

CDR3 protein: CASSESAGAFATQYF
CDR3 DNA: TGTGCCAGCAGTGAATCAGCGGGGGCCTTTGCTACGCAGTATTTT
J gene: TRBJ2-3
V gene: TRBV6-1
clone size: once
D gene: TRBD2

CDR3 protein: CAISETSGVNTDTQYF
CDR3 DNA: TGTGCCATCAGTGAGACTAGCGGGGTTAACACAGATACGCAGTATTTT
J gene: TRBJ2-3
V gene: TRBV10-3
clone size: NA
D gene: TRBD2

CDR3 protein: CASIVECQPQHF
CDR3 DNA: TGTGCCAGCATCGTAGAGTGCCAGCCCCAGCATTTT
J gene: TRBJ1-5
V gene: TRBV6-4
clone size: NA
D gene: NA

CDR3 protein: CASSDSLADSTDTQYF
CDR3 DNA: TGTGCCAGCAGTGACTCCCTAGCGGACAGCACAGATACGCAGTATTTT
J gene: TRBJ2-3
V gene: TRBV6-4
clone size: NA
D gene: TRBD2

CDR3 protein: CASSRGTGELFF
CDR3 DNA: TGTGCCAGCAGTAGGGGTACCGGGGAGCTGTTTTTT
J gene: TRBJ2-2
V gene: TRBV6-6
clone size: NA
D gene: NA

CDR3 protein: CASSMTSGGATDTQYF
CDR3 DNA: TGTGCCAGCAGCATGACTAGCGGGGGGGCAACGGATACGCAGTATTTT
J gene: TRBJ2-3
V gene: TRBV11-2
clone size: NA
D gene: TRBD2

CDR3 protein: CASGRGGGRDTQYF
CDR3 DNA: TGTGCCAGCGGGCGAGGCGGAGGGAGAGATACGCAGTATTTT
J gene: TRBJ2-3
V gene: TRBV2
clone size: once
D gene: NA

CDR3 protein: CASRRSGGEYGYTF
CDR3 DNA: TGTGCCAGCAGGCGATCGGGGGGGGAATATGGCTACACCTTC
J gene: TRBJ1-2
V gene: TRBV27
clone size: NA
D gene: NA

CDR3 protein: CASSSYQGFVNEQYF
CDR3 DNA: TGTGCCAGCAGCTCATACCAGGGTTTCGTTAACGAGCAGTACTTC
J gene: TRBJ2-7
V gene: TRBV5-5
clone size: NA
D gene: NA

CDR3 protein: CASSVSIEGTEAFF
CDR3 DNA: TGTGCCAGCAGCGTTAGCATAGAAGGCACTGAAGCTTTCTTT
J gene: TRBJ1-1
V gene: TRBV9
clone size: NA
D gene: NA

CDR3 protein: CSVEAGGNYGYTF
CDR3 DNA: TGCAGCGTTGAAGCAGGGGGAAACTATGGCTACACCTTC
J gene: TRBJ1-2
V gene: TRBV29-1
clone size: NA
D gene: TRBD1

CDR3 protein: CASSIAGRGSSGANVLTF
CDR3 DNA: TGTGCCAGTAGTATAGCCGGCAGGGGGTCCTCTGGGGCCAACGTCCTGACTTTC
J gene: TRBJ2-6
V gene: TRBV19
clone size: NA
D gene: TRBD1

CDR3 protein: CASSVGTNNEQFF
CDR3 DNA: TGTGCCAGCAGTGTTGGCACCAACAATGAGCAGTTCTTC
J gene: TRBJ2-1
V gene: TRBV2
clone size: NA
D gene: NA

CDR3 protein: CASSIGGGRVGNTIYF
CDR3 DNA: TGTGCCAGCAGCATCGGGGGGGGGCGAGTTGGAAACACCATATATTTT
J gene: TRBJ1-3
V gene: TRBV5-4
clone size: NA
D gene: NA

CDR3 protein: CASSKQGFENSPLHF
CDR3 DNA: TGTGCCAGCAGTAAACAGGGTTTTGAGAATTCACCCCTCCACTTT
J gene: TRBJ1-6
V gene: TRBV2
clone size: NA
D gene: NA

CDR3 protein: CASSLRDSPEKLFF
CDR3 DNA: TGCGCCAGCAGTTTACGGGACAGTCCCGAAAAACTGTTTTTT
J gene: TRBJ1-4
V gene: TRBV5-1
clone size: NA
D gene: TRBD1

CDR3 protein: CASADRRGEKLFF
CDR3 DNA: TGTGCCAGCGCGGACAGGAGGGGGGAAAAACTGTTTTTT
J gene: TRBJ1-4
V gene: TRBV28
clone size: once
D gene: TRBD1

CDR3 protein: CASSLAGLLSYNEQFF
CDR3 DNA: TGCGCCAGCAGCTTGGCGGGACTCCTCTCCTACAATGAGCAGTTCTTC
J gene: TRBJ2-1
V gene: TRBV5-1
clone size: NA
D gene: NA

CDR3 protein: CASSLGGRETQYF
CDR3 DNA: TGTGCCAGCAGCTTAGGGGGGCGGGAGACCCAGTACTTC
J gene: TRBJ2-5
V gene: TRBV7-6
clone size: NA
D gene: NA